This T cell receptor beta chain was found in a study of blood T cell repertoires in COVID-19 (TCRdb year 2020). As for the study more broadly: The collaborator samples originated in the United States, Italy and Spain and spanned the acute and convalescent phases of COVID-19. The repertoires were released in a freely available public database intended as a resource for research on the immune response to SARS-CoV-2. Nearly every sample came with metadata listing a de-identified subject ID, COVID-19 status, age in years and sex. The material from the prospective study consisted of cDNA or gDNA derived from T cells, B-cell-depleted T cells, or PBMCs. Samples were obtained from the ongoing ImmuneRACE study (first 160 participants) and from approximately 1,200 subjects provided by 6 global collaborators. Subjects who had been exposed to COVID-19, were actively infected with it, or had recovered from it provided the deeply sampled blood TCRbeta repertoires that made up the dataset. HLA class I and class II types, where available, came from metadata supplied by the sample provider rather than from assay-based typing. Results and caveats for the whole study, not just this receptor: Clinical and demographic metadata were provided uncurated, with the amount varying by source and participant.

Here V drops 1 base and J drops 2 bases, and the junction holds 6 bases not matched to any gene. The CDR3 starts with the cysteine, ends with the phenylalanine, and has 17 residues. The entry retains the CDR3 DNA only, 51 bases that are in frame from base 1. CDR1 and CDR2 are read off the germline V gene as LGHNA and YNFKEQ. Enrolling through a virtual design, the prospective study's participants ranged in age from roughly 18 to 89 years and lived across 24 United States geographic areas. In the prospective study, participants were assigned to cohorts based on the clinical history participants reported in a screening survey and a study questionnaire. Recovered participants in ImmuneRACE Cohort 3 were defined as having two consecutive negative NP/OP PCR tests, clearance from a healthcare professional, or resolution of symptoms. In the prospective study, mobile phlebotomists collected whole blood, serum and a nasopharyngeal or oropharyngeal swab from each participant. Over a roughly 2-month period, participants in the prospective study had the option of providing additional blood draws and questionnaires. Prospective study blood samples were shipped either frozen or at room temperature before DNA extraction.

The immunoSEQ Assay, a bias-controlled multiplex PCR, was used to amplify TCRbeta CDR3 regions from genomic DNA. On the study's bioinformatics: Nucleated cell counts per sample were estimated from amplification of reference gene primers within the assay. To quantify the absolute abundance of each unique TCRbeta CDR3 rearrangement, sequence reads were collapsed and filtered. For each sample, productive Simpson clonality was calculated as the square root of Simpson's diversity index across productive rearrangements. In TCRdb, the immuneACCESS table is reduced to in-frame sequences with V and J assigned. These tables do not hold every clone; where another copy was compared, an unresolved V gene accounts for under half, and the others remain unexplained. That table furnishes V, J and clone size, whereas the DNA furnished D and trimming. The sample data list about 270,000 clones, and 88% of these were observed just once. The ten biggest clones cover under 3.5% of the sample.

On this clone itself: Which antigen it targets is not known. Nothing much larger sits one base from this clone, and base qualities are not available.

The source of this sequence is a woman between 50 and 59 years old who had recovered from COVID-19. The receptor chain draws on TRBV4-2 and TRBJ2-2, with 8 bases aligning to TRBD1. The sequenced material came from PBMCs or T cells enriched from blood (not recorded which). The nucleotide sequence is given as TGTGCCAGCAGCCAAGGGCGGGGACAGGCAAACACCGGGGAGCTGTTTTTT. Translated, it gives CASSQGRGQANTGELFF.